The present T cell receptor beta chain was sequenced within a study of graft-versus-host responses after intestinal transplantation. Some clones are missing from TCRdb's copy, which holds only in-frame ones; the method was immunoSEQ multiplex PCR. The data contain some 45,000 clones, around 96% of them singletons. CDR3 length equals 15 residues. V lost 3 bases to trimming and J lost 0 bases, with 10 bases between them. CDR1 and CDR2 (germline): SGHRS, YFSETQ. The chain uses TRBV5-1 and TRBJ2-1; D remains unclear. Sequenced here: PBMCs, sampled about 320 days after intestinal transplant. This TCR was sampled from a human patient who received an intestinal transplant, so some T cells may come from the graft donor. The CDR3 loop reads CASSYNGDSYNEQFF. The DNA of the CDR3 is TGCGCCAGCAGCTACAATGGAGACTCCTACAATGAGCAGTTCTTC.